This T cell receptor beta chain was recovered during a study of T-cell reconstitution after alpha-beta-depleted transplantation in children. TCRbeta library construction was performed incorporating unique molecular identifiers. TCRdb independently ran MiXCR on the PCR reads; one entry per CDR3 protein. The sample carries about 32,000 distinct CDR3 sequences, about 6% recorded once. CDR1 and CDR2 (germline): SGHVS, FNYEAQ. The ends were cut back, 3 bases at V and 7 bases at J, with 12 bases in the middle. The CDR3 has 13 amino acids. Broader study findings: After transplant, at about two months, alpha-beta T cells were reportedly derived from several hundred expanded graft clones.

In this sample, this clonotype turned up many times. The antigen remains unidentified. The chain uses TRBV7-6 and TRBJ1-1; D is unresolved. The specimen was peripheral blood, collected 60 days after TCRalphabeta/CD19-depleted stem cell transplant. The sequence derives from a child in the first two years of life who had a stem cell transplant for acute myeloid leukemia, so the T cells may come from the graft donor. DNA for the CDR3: TGTGCCAGCAGCTTCCGATACCGGGGTGAAGCTTTCTTT. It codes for CASSFRYRGEAFF.